The sequence of this T cell receptor beta chain was determined in a study of blood T cells in healthy people across ages. This clonotype has more than one count but fewer than ten. Deletions cut 0 bases from V and 6 bases from J, with 14 bases between. This CDR3 region has 15 residues. Germline V gene sequence: CDR1 SGHTA, CDR2 FQGNSA. Combining a sample-barcoded 5' primer with a J-beta primer mix, a second PCR ran for roughly 6 to 11 cycles. MiXCR was run by TCRdb on the 5' RACE reads, yielding one entry per CDR3 protein. This table holds 600,000 to 1,000,000 distinct CDR3 sequences, 25% found once. These data were likewise used in another study, on T cells of mothers and their children.

Material: blood. This receptor was taken from a boy aged 10-17 years in good health. The V and J genes are TRBV7-2 and TRBJ1-2, with TRBD1 as a possible D gene (6 bases). For the CDR3, the DNA is TGTGCCAGCAGCTTAGCGATAGGACAGATGGATGGCTACACCTTC. Amino acids: CASSLAIGQMDGYTF.